The 29 T cell receptor beta chains presented below share a single source sample, sequenced in a study of blood T cell repertoires in COVID-19. Repertoires were generated with immunoSEQ multiplex PCR, while TCRdb's copy carries only in-frame clones and drops some. The data contain 240,000 or so clones, about 89% of them singletons. Sequenced material: PBMCs or T cells enriched from blood (not recorded which). These receptors were collected from a man aged 35-49 years who had recovered from COVID-19.

V gene TRBV29-1 combines with J gene TRBJ2-3; maybe TRBD1 (5 bases). The CDR3 spans 14 residues. Germline CDR1 reads SQVTM; CDR2 reads ANQGSEA. Trimming stripped 6 bases from V and 0 bases from J, with 13 bases between. CDR3 bases: TGCAGCGTGACAGACAGACTTAGCACAGATACGCAGTATTTT. Translated: CSVTDRLSTDTQYF.

In nucleotides, the CDR3 is TGTGCCAGCATCCCCGGGACAGCCTACGAGCAGTACTTC. This encodes CASIPGTAYEQYF. This sequence joins TRBV2 and TRBJ2-7, with TRBD1 matching 7 bases. Germline V CDR1 and CDR2: SNHLY, FYNNEI. Unmatched junction bases numbered 5, after V lost 7 bases and J lost 2 bases. This CDR3 contains 13 residues.

The V gene is TRBV19, the J gene TRBJ2-7; TRBD1 aligns across 10 bases. The V and J ends lost 5 bases and 1 base, in that order; junction bases with no gene match: 5. Germline-derived CDR1 and CDR2 are LNHDA and SQIVND (reference sequence). The CDR3 is made up of 15 amino acids. The CDR3 DNA reads as TGTGCCAGTAGTCCCTGGACAGGGGGATCCTACGAGCAGTACTTC. Amino acid sequence: CASSPWTGGSYEQYF.

The chain couples TRBV6-5 to TRBJ1-3; no definite D call. Between the trimmed V and J ends, which lost 6 bases and 2 bases, there was a span of 8 bases. Germline CDR1 reads MNHEY; CDR2 reads SVGAGI. CDR3 length: 13 amino acids. The CDR3, as DNA: TGTGCCAGCAGGGGTACAGCTGGAAACACCATATATTTT. It codes for CASRGTAGNTIYF.

The chain joins TRBV29-1 to TRBJ2-1, with 12 bases matching TRBD2. Germline CDR1 reads SQVTM; CDR2 reads ANQGSEA. J was trimmed by 0 bases and V by 6 bases; bases with no gene match: 12. The length of the CDR3 is 18 residues. CDR3 DNA: TGCAGCGTGGCCGGGACTAGCGGGTTCTCTCTCTCCTACAATGAGCAGTTCTTC. The encoded protein is CSVAGTSGFSLSYNEQFF.

This chain uses TRBV4-2 with TRBJ2-1; 8 nucleotides line up with TRBD2. The V gene's germline CDR1 is LGHNA and CDR2 YNFKEQ. Trimming cost V 0 bases and J 8 bases; bases outside gene matches: 21. This CDR3 is built from 20 residues. CDR3 protein: CASSQDSWGPGGAVGDEQFF. DNA of the CDR3: TGTGCCAGCAGCCAAGATAGTTGGGGCCCCGGGGGGGCAGTTGGGGATGAGCAGTTCTTC.

This clone occurred once. The chain links TRBV4-2 to TRBJ2-7; D is ambiguous. The V end lost 1 base, the J end lost 3 bases, and 19 bases lay between the germline ends. CDR1 and CDR2 (germline): LGHNA, YNFKEQ. The CDR3 sequence is 17 residues long. The CDR3 is CASSQAASGSKYYEQYF. In DNA, the CDR3 is TGTGCCAGCAGCCAAGCCGCCTCAGGATCGAAATACTACGAGCAGTACTTC.

The chain uses TRBV6-5 and TRBJ2-7; 8 bases match TRBD1. This CDR3 region has 14 residues. V shed 8 bases, J shed 1 base, and the junction held 7 bases outside the gene matches. Germline CDR1 MNHEY, CDR2 SVGAGI. The CDR3 region has the DNA TGTGCCAGCCGCGGGCAGGGGGCTTCCTACGAGCAGTACTTC. Residues: CASRGQGASYEQYF.

V gene TRBV5-5 combines with J gene TRBJ1-1; D is undetermined. Germline CDR1 is SGHKS and CDR2 is YYEKEE (reference sequence). The CDR3 extends over 14 amino acids. The V end lost 0 bases, the J end lost 3 bases, and 9 bases lay between the germline ends. Here the CDR3 reads CASSLGHWDTEAFF. Here the CDR3 DNA reads TGTGCCAGCAGCTTGGGACATTGGGACACTGAAGCTTTCTTT.

This sequence joins TRBV6-2 or TRBV6-3 and TRBJ2-3; D unclear. Germline values: CDR1 MNHEY, CDR2 SVGEGT. V dropped 2 bases and J dropped 2 bases, with 20 bases sitting between them. The CDR3 extends over 18 amino acids. The CDR3 is CASSYEIGGEPITDTQYF. As DNA, the CDR3 is TGTGCCAGCAGTTACGAAATCGGCGGAGAGCCAATCACAGATACGCAGTATTTT.

V usage is TRBV5-1 and J usage is TRBJ2-5; 11 bases line up with TRBD1. CDR3 length: 13 amino acids. Per the germline V gene, CDR1 is SGHRS and CDR2 is YFSETQ. J gave up 5 bases and V 5 bases, and 2 bases lay outside the gene matches. This CDR3 reads CASRGQGAETQYF. CDR3 in DNA: TGCGCCAGCAGAGGACAGGGGGCTGAGACCCAGTACTTC.

The genes are TRBV5-1 and TRBJ2-5; D might be TRBD2 (6 bases). The CDR3 totals 14 residues. Germline loops: CDR1 SGHRS, CDR2 YFSETQ. Deletions cut 3 bases from V and 2 bases from J, with 11 bases between. In DNA form, the CDR3 reads TGCGCCAGCAGCTCGGGGGATCTTCAAGAGACCCAGTACTTC. Translated, it gives CASSSGDLQETQYF.

The chain carries TRBV3-1 (or the pseudogene TRBV3-2) and TRBJ1-1; a possible D gene is TRBD1 (5 bases). The CDR3 spans 17 residues. Germline V gives CDR1 LGHDT, CDR2 YNNKEL (reference sequence). With 0 bases removed from V and 4 bases from J, the gap between germline ends came to 18 bases. The CDR3 bases are TGTGCCAGCAGCCAAGATTGGGGGGGGTGGGTTTCCACTGAAGCTTTCTTT. Translation: CASSQDWGGWVSTEAFF.

On this clone itself: Other DNA sequences within the sample encode an identical CDR3. V is TRBV3-1 (or the pseudogene TRBV3-2) and J is TRBJ1-1, with a tentative D call TRBD1 (6 bases). The CDR3 is made up of 14 amino acids. Germline V gene lookup returns CDR1 LGHDT and CDR2 YNNKEL (reference sequence). V was trimmed by 2 bases and J by 1 base, leaving 8 bases between them. CDR3: CASSQSDRNTEAFF. For the CDR3, the DNA is TGTGCCAGCAGCCAATCGGACAGGAACACTGAAGCTTTCTTT.

This clone appeared a few times. The V gene is TRBV5-1, the J gene TRBJ2-1; possibly TRBD2 for D (5 bases). Trimming pared 4 bases from V and 8 bases from J, leaving 10 bases between. There are 12 residues in the CDR3. Per germline, CDR1 SGHRS and CDR2 YFSETQ. CDR3 loop: CASSRPGDEQFF. The CDR3 DNA reads TGCGCCAGCAGCCGGCCCGGGGATGAGCAGTTCTTC.

The chain carries TRBV10-2 and TRBJ2-1, with 9 bases that match TRBD1. The V and J ends lost 5 bases and 0 bases, in that order; junction bases with no gene match: 8. CDR1 WSHSY and CDR2 SAAADI come from the germline V gene. The CDR3 extends over 17 amino acids. In DNA, the CDR3 is TGCGCCAGCAGTCCCGGACAGGGGCACTACTCCTACAATGAGCAGTTCTTC. This gives the protein CASSPGQGHYSYNEQFF.

Concerning this clone: One junction end disagrees with the germline gene, perhaps due to a read error. The V gene is TRBV19, the J gene TRBJ1-1, with 8 bases aligning to TRBD1. This CDR3 has 22 amino acids. The germline V gene encodes CDR1 LNHDA and CDR2 SQIVND (reference sequence). CDR3 DNA sequence: TGTGCCAGTACCCGAACGGACGGGGACAGGTGGACAGGTGGAGTGGTTTACACCGAAGCTTTCTTT. Protein product: CASTRTDGDRWTGGVVYTEAFF.

This clone showed up just once. This chain uses TRBV5-4 with TRBJ2-2; 8 nucleotides align to TRBD2. V trimming: 3 bases; J trimming: 5 bases; junction bases outside the gene matches: 9. The CDR3 totals 16 residues. In germline, CDR1 is SGHNT, CDR2 YYREEE (reference sequence). This CDR3 is CASSSQPLAGTGELFF. DNA of the CDR3: TGTGCCAGCAGCTCTCAGCCCTTAGCGGGAACCGGGGAGCTGTTTTTT.

The rearrangement uses TRBV6-6 and TRBJ1-2, with TRBD1 as a possible D gene (6 bases). The CDR3 loop spans 13 amino acids. Germline CDR1 MNHNY, CDR2 SVGAGI (reference sequence). Trimming removed 7 bases from V and 0 bases from J, with 9 bases in between. The CDR3 loop is CASIGQTNYGYTF. In DNA, the CDR3 is TGTGCCAGCATAGGACAGACTAACTATGGCTACACCTTC.

The genes are TRBV11-2 and TRBJ2-1; TRBD1 is a possible D gene (5 bases). The germline CDR1 and CDR2 sequences are SGHAT and FQNNGV. Trimming took off 1 base at V and 2 bases at J, with 12 bases between the two ends. This CDR3 has 16 amino acids. This chain's CDR3 is CASSLVAGNPYNEQFF. The CDR3 nucleotides read TGTGCCAGCAGCTTAGTGGCAGGGAATCCCTACAATGAGCAGTTCTTC.

The genes are TRBV6-5 and TRBJ2-5; 8 bases agree with TRBD1. This CDR3 spans 15 amino acids. Per germline, CDR1 MNHEY and CDR2 SVGAGI. V was pared by 4 bases and J by 4 bases, with 8 bases of the junction left unmatched. The CDR3 sequence: CASSSKDRVGETQYF. The CDR3 DNA reads as TGTGCCAGCAGTTCAAAGGACAGGGTGGGAGAGACCCAGTACTTC.

This chain links TRBV11-3 with TRBJ1-1; no clear D gene. The CDR3 is 14 residues long. Trimming removed 7 bases at V and 1 base at J, with 13 bases between. From germline, CDR1 is SGHNT and CDR2 YENEEA. DNA for the CDR3: TGTGCCAGCACTGGAGGAGTCCGGAACACTGAAGCTTTCTTT. It yields the protein CASTGGVRNTEAFF. The variable domain in full, with the rest retrieved from reference TRBV11-3 and TRBJ1-1, is EAGVVQSPRYKIIEKKQPVAFWCNPISGHNTLYWYLQNLGQGPELLIRYENEEAVDDSQLPKDRFSAERLKGVDSTLKIQPAELGDSAVYLCASTGGVRNTEAFFGQGTRLTVV.

The rearrangement links TRBV19 to TRBJ1-2; 9 bases match TRBD1. Germline CDR1 LNHDA, CDR2 SQIVND (reference sequence). This CDR3 is built from 13 residues. The V gene end was trimmed by 6 bases and the J gene end by 7 bases; junction bases not matched to a gene: 6. CDR3 in DNA: TGTGCCAGTAGGCTACAGGGGGCCAGTGGCTACACCTTC. Amino acids: CASRLQGASGYTF.

The CDR3 coding sequence is TGTGCTAGTGCCCCGGACTACTCTGGAAACACCATATATTTT. This encodes CASAPDYSGNTIYF. The J gene is TRBJ1-3, the V gene TRBV12-5; D is uncertain. Germline loops: CDR1 LGHNT, CDR2 FRNRAP. This CDR3 has 14 amino acids. Trimming shortened V by 7 bases and J by 0 bases, and 10 bases separated the two germline ends.

The gene calls are TRBV19 and TRBJ2-2; TRBD2 matches at 8 bases. Germline V CDR1 and CDR2: LNHDA, SQIVND (reference sequence). V shed 5 bases, J shed 4 bases, and the junction held 6 bases outside the gene matches. CDR3 length: 15 amino acids. In nucleotides, the CDR3 is TGTGCCAGTAGTCCCTTTCGGGGGGGCACCGGGGAGCTGTTTTTT. This gives the protein CASSPFRGGTGELFF. The full variable domain, rest sourced from reference TRBV19 and TRBJ2-2, is DGGITQSPKYLFRKEGQNVTLSCEQNLNHDAMYWYRQDPGQGLRLIYYSQIVNDFQKGDIAEGYSVSREKKESFPLTVTSAQKNPTAFYLCASSPFRGGTGELFFGEGSRLTVL.

This chain connects TRBV6-5 to TRBJ2-1, with D unclear. The CDR3 is made up of 14 amino acids. Germline loops: CDR1 MNHEY, CDR2 SVGAGI. Trimming shortened V by 5 bases and J by 4 bases, and 12 bases separated the two germline ends. CDR3 residues: CASSTDTDYNEQFF. CDR3 coding DNA: TGTGCCAGCAGTACCGACACAGATTACAATGAGCAGTTCTTC.

This clone showed up just once. V gene TRBV9 combines with J gene TRBJ1-4, with no clear D. CDR1 and CDR2 from the germline V gene are SGDLS and YYNGEE. V was pared by 4 bases and J by 4 bases, with 14 bases between. CDR3 length: 15 amino acids. In nucleotides, the CDR3 is TGTGCCAGCAGCCTGGAGGGAGCGATTAATGAAAAACTGTTTTTT. This gives the protein CASSLEGAINEKLFF.

This chain uses TRBV30 with TRBJ2-5; no definite D call. The CDR3 loop spans 13 amino acids. Germline values: CDR1 GTSNPN, CDR2 SVGIG (reference sequence). Trimming left V 2 bases short and J 4 bases short, with 11 bases between. CDR3 region: CAWSTQAPETQYF. As DNA, the CDR3 is TGTGCCTGGAGTACCCAGGCCCCAGAGACCCAGTACTTC.

The V gene is TRBV5-1, the J gene TRBJ2-3, with 9 bases aligning to TRBD2. V trimming: 1 base; J trimming: 0 bases; junction bases outside the gene matches: 6. This CDR3 contains 17 residues. Looked up from germline, CDR1 is SGHRS and CDR2 is YFSETQ. The CDR3 DNA reads TGCGCCAGCAGCTTGTTCCTAGCGGGGACCAGCACAGATACGCAGTATTTT. It is translated as CASSLFLAGTSTDTQYF.